The 6 T cell receptor beta chains reported below all come from one sample, sequenced in a study of blood T cell repertoires in COVID-19. Sequencing was performed with immunoSEQ multiplex PCR; in TCRdb, only in-frame clones are kept and a portion is missing. Here the sample spans about 70,000 clones, approximately 92% being singletons. The specimen sequenced was peripheral blood. These receptors were taken from a man aged 45 to 65 with active COVID-19.

CDR3 sequence (DNA): TGCGCCAGCAGCCAAGAGGGTCGACTTAACTATGGCTACACCTTC. Protein: CASSQEGRLNYGYTF. The chain is built from TRBV4-1 and TRBJ1-2; D gene uncertain. Trimming shortened V by 0 bases and J by 1 base, and 9 bases separated the two germline ends. The CDR3 is made up of 15 amino acids. CDR1 is MGHRA and CDR2 is YSYEKL in the germline V gene.

This rearrangement joins TRBV3-1 (or the pseudogene TRBV3-2) to TRBJ1-1, with D possibly being TRBD1 (6 bases). Deletions cut 2 bases from V and 1 base from J, with 8 bases between. Germline V gene lookup returns CDR1 LGHDT and CDR2 YNNKEL (reference sequence). This CDR3 is 14 amino acids long. The CDR3 region is CASSQRTANTEAFF. The CDR3 region has the DNA TGTGCCAGCAGCCAAAGGACAGCGAACACTGAAGCTTTCTTT.

The rearrangement links TRBV9 to TRBJ2-5, with 8 bases aligning to TRBD2. The germline V gene encodes CDR1 SGDLS and CDR2 YYNGEE. The CDR3 contains 16 residues. The V and J ends lost 4 bases and 5 bases, in that order; junction bases with no gene match: 13. CDR3 bases: TGTGCCAGCAGCCTCTATCCGGGGGGGGCCCCGGAGACCCAGTACTTC. It yields the protein CASSLYPGGAPETQYF.

The chain employs TRBV6-5 and TRBJ1-4, with D possibly TRBD1 on 6 matching bases. The CDR3 contains 13 residues. CDR1 MNHEY and CDR2 SVGAGI come from the germline V gene. Trimming shortened V by 6 bases and J by 8 bases, and 13 bases separated the two germline ends. DNA of the CDR3: TGTGCCAGCAGGGCCCCAGGGGTCGAAAAACTGTTTTTT. This sequence encodes CASRAPGVEKLFF.

This clone has a single count. CDR3 DNA sequence: TGTGCCAGCAGCCAAGGGCAGATCAATTCACCCCTCCACTTT. Its translation is CASSQGQINSPLHF. The rearrangement joins TRBV3-1 (or the pseudogene TRBV3-2) to TRBJ1-6, with D uncertain. The CDR3 totals 14 residues. Germline V gene lookup returns CDR1 LGHDT and CDR2 YNNKEL (reference sequence). V lost 1 base, J lost 7 bases, and 8 bases lay in between.

The rearrangement uses TRBV11-3 and TRBJ1-1, with D possibly matching TRBD1 (6 bases). Germline V CDR1 and CDR2: SGHNT, YENEEA. V dropped 2 bases and J dropped 10 bases, with 11 bases sitting between them. This CDR3 spans 12 amino acids. The CDR3, as DNA: TGTGCCAGCAGCTTATCGACAGGACGAGCTTTCTTT. Encoded protein: CASSLSTGRAFF.